This T cell receptor beta chain was profiled in a study of human T cells and chemical hapten exposure. Under the authors' procedure: Sample TCR totals centred on a median of around 100,000, ranging about 23,224 to 700,000. MiXCR, run by TCRdb on the RACE reads, gives a single entry per CDR3 protein. The V and J calls, along with clone size, are taken from TCRdb and not from the paper's own processing. The sample shows around 300,000 distinct CDR3 sequences, 5.5% of them seen only once. This CDR3 is built from 16 residues. Per the germline V gene, CDR1 is SEHNR and CDR2 is FQNEAQ (reference sequence). V dropped 0 bases and J dropped 6 bases, with 14 bases sitting between them. The time point is: pre-sensitization, week 0. Noted treatment: therapeutic diphenylcyclopropenone sensitization with weekly scalp DPC. Overall study results and limits: Significantly more large CDR3 similarity clusters were formed by expanded TCRs than by controls.

This clonotype was seen a handful of times. Its specificity is not known. The genes are TRBV7-9 and TRBJ1-4, with D unresolved. The sequenced sample was whole blood, obtained in connection with sensitization to the hapten diphenylcyclopropenone (DPC). The clonotype originates from a woman in her late teens or twenties with alopecia areata. Some clones in this sample may be carry-over from other donors' samples. This chain's CDR3 is CASSLAMLDSDEKLFF. CDR3 DNA sequence: TGTGCCAGCAGCTTAGCGATGTTGGACTCTGATGAAAAACTGTTTTTT.